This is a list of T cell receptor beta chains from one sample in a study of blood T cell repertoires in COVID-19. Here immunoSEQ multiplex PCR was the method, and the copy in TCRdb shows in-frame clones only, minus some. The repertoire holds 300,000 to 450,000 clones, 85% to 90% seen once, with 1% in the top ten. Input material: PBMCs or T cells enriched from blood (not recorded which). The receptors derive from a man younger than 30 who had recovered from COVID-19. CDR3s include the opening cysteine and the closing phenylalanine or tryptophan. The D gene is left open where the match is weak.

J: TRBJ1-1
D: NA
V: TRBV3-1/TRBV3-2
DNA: TGTGCCAGCAGCCAAGAACACGGGGCTGAAGCTTTCTTT
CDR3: CASSQEHGAEAFF

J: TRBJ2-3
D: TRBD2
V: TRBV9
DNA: TGTGCCAGCAGCGTAGTGTCCAGCGGGGGAGATACGCAGTATTTT
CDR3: CASSVVSSGGDTQYF

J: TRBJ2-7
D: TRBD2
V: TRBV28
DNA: TGTGCCAGCCAGGGACGGCTAGCGGGCTACGAGCAGTACTTC
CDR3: CASQGRLAGYEQYF

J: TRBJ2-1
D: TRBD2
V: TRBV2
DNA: TGTGCCAGCAGTCCGGGACGGGGAGGGGACAATGAGCAGTTCTTC
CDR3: CASSPGRGGDNEQFF

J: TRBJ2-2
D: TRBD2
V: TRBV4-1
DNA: TGCGCCAGCAGCAAGGAGCGGGGGTCGAACACCGGGGAGCTGTTTTTT
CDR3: CASSKERGSNTGELFF

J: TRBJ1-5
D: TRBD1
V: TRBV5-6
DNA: TGTGCCAGCAGCTCCTACAGGGGTATCAATCAGCCCCAGCATTTT
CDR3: CASSSYRGINQPQHF

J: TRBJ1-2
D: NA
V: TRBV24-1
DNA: TGTGCCACCAGTGAGGCAGGGTATGGCTACACCTTC
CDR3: CATSEAGYGYTF

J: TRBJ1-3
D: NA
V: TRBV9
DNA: TGTGCCAGCAGCTCCCCGTTTGGCACAGGGAATGCCGACCCCATATATTTT
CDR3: CASSSPFGTGNADPIYF

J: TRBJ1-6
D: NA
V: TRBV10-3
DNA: TGTGCCATCAGTGGCGGGACCCTGAATTCACCCCTCCACTTT
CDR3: CAISGGTLNSPLHF

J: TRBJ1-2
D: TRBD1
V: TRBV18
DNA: TGTGCCAGCTCACTAGGGACAGCCTATGGCTACACCTTC
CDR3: CASSLGTAYGYTF

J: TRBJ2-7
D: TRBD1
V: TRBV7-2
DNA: TGTGCCAGCAGCACAGGGGGCCCCTACGAGCAGTACTTC
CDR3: CASSTGGPYEQYF

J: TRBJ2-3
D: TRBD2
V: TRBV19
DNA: TGTGCCAGTAGTGGGGGGGCAGATACGCAGTATTTT
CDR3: CASSGGADTQYF

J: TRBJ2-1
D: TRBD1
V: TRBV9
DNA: TGTGCCAGCAGCGTGGATGGGGGACAGTTCAATGAGCAGTTCTTC
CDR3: CASSVDGGQFNEQFF

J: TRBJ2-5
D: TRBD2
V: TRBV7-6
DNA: TGTGCCAGCAGCTTAGCGGGTGAGGTAGCGGGGTATTCTGAGACCCAGTACTTC
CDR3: CASSLAGEVAGYSETQYF

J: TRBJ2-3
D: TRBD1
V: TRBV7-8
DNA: TGTGCCAGCAGCAGATCGGGGACAGGAGACACTTCGCAGTATTTT
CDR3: CASSRSGTGDTSQYF

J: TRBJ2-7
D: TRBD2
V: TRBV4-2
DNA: TGTGCCAGCAGCCAAACTAGCGGGGCCTCTGATTCCTACGAGCAGTACTTC
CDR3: CASSQTSGASDSYEQYF

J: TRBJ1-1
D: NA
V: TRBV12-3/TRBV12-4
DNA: TGTGCCAGCAGCTCGAATCGGAGGGCGCTGGCTTTCTTT
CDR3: CASSSNRRALAFF